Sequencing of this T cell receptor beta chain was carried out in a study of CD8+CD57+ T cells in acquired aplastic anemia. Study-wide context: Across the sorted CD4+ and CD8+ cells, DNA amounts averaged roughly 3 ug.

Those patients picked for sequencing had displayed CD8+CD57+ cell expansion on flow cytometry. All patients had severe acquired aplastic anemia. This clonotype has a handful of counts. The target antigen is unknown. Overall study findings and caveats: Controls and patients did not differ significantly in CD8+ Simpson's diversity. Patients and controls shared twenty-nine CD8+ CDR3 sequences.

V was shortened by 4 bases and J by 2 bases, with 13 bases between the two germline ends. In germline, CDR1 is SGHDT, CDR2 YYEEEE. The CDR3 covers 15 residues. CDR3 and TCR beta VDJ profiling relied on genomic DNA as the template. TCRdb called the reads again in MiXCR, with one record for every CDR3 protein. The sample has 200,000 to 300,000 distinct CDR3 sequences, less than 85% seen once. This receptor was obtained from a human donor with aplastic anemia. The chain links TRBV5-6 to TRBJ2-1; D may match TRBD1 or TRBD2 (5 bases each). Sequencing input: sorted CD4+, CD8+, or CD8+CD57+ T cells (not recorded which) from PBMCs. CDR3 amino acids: CASSMDRGAYNEQFF. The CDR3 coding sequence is TGTGCCAGCAGCATGGATAGGGGAGCCTACAATGAGCAGTTCTTC.